This T cell receptor (beta chain) was sequenced in a study of T cells in Graves' hyperthyroidism and ophthalmopathy. In germline, CDR1 is SGDLS, CDR2 YYNGEE. The length of the CDR3 is 14 residues. J was trimmed by 3 bases and V by 6 bases; bases with no gene match: 8. This clonotype has at least ten counts. Amplified TCR beta CDR3 regions derived from RNA transcripts. HTBI primers were the set used in a first-round RT-PCR of the TCR CDR3. TCRdb independently ran MiXCR on the multiplex PCR reads; one entry per CDR3 protein. The data contain over 350,000 distinct CDR3 sequences, approximately 15% of them seen just once; the ten biggest clones take up approximately 13%.

The origin of this receptor is a man aged 18 to 29 with Graves' ophthalmopathy. The chain employs TRBV9 and TRBJ2-7, with TRBD2 matching 8 bases. Sequencing was carried out using blood. The CDR3 region is CASKSWREDYEQYF. The CDR3 nucleotides are TGTGCCAGCAAGAGTTGGCGGGAGGACTACGAGCAGTACTTC.